This entry lists 27 T cell receptor beta chains sequenced from one sample in a study of OX40 agonist ivuxolimab in advanced cancers. The table came from immunoSEQ multiplex PCR; TCRdb's copy has only in-frame clones and leaves some out. Among some 87,000 clones listed, around nine tenths were seen once. This specimen consisted of CD4+ or CD8+ T cells sorted from blood, obtained in a trial of the OX40 agonist ivuxolimab. The receptors originated from an adult with an advanced solid tumor such as melanoma, head and neck, liver or kidney cancer.

The V call is TRBV6-1, the J call TRBJ2-7; D is possibly TRBD1 (7 bases). V was pared by 6 bases and J by 3 bases, with 9 bases between. This CDR3 comprises 12 residues. Germline V lookup: CDR1 MNHNS, CDR2 SASEGT. The CDR3, as DNA: TGTGCCAGCAGGCGGGACAGCTACGAGCAGTACTTC. Translating gives CASRRDSYEQYF.

This chain links TRBV13 with TRBJ2-3; D gene ambiguous. The germline V and J ends were trimmed by 5 bases and 1 base, with 1 base remaining between them. The CDR3 length is 11 residues. Germline CDR1 reads PRHDT; CDR2 reads FYEKMQ (reference sequence). Written as DNA, the CDR3 is TGTGCCAGCAGCCGCACAGATACGCAGTATTTT. This codes for CASSRTDTQYF. Full variable domain (rest looked up from reference TRBV13 and TRBJ2-3): AAGVIQSPRHLIKEKRETATLKCYPIPRHDTVYWYQQGPGQDPQFLISFYEKMQSDKGSIPDRFSAQQFSDYHSELNMSSLELGDSALYFCASSRTDTQYFGPGTRLTVL.

The genes are TRBV5-6 and TRBJ2-7; no reliable D call. V was cut by 2 bases and J by 5 bases, with 8 bases left in between. In germline, CDR1 is SGHDT, CDR2 YYEEEE. The CDR3 runs 12 residues. The CDR3 DNA follows: TGTGCCAGCAGCTTCCCGCCGGACGAGCAGTACTTC. The encoded protein is CASSFPPDEQYF. Combining the CDR3 with reference TRBV5-6 and TRBJ2-7 gives the whole variable domain DAGVTQSPTHLIKTRGQQVTLRCSPKSGHDTVSWYQQALGQGPQFIFQYYEEEERQRGNFPDRFSGHQFPNYSSELNVNALLLGDSALYLCASSFPPDEQYFGPGTRLTVT.

The chain combines TRBV27 with TRBJ2-1; D might be TRBD1 (5 bases). V was shortened by 2 bases and J by 3 bases, with 14 bases between the two germline ends. Germline values: CDR1 MNHEY, CDR2 SMNVEV (reference sequence). CDR3 length: 16 amino acids. CDR3 DNA: TGTGCCAGCAGTTTAGATGGCAGGGTGGGCTACAATGAGCAGTTCTTC. This encodes CASSLDGRVGYNEQFF.

This chain connects TRBV7-2 to TRBJ1-3, with D tentatively TRBD1 (5 bases). The CDR3 is made up of 15 amino acids. V lost 5 bases and J lost 0, with 11 bases in between. Germline CDR1 SGHTA, CDR2 FQGNSA. CDR3 protein: CASSPGPSSGNTIYF. The CDR3 region has the DNA TGTGCCAGCAGCCCGGGGCCGAGCTCTGGAAACACCATATATTTT.

The chain combines TRBV5-4 with TRBJ2-7; D is possibly TRBD1 (6 bases). Germline V gene data show CDR1 as SGHNT and CDR2 as YYREEE (reference sequence). The CDR3 loop spans 15 amino acids. Trimming stripped 5 bases from V and 6 bases from J, with 21 bases between. The CDR3 sequence is CASSPSYYRESEQYF. The CDR3 DNA sequence: TGTGCCAGCAGTCCCTCATACTACAGGGAAAGCGAGCAGTACTTC. Full variable domain (rest looked up from reference TRBV5-4 and TRBJ2-7): ETGVTQSPTHLIKTRGQQVTLRCSSQSGHNTVSWYQQALGQGPQFIFQYYREEENGRGNFPPRFSGLQFPNYSSELNVNALELDDSALYLCASSPSYYRESEQYFGPGTRLTVT.

The rearrangement links TRBV5-1 to TRBJ2-3, with D unresolved. Germline V CDR1 and CDR2: SGHRS, YFSETQ. The CDR3 covers 15 residues. With 3 bases removed from V and 1 base from J, the gap between germline ends came to 12 bases. The CDR3 DNA follows: TGCGCCAGCAGCTCTGGACGGACCGGCACAGATACGCAGTATTTT. Its translation is CASSSGRTGTDTQYF.

The chain is built from TRBV19 and TRBJ2-7; D is undetermined. The CDR3 is made up of 15 amino acids. Trimming pared 3 bases from V and 2 bases from J, leaving 14 bases between. The germline gives CDR1 LNHDA, CDR2 SQIVND (reference sequence). CDR3 residues: CASSMEFTGAYEQYF. CDR3 coding DNA: TGTGCCAGTAGTATGGAATTCACCGGAGCCTACGAGCAGTACTTC.

The chain couples TRBV6-6 to TRBJ2-3; the D is unclear. This CDR3 is 14 amino acids long. Germline loops: CDR1 MNHNY, CDR2 SVGAGI (reference sequence). Trimming pared 2 bases from V and 0 bases from J, leaving 6 bases between. The CDR3 DNA follows: TGTGCCAGCAGTTACGGGGAAAGCACAGATACGCAGTATTTT. This gives the protein CASSYGESTDTQYF.

This chain connects TRBV5-1 to TRBJ2-7; the D is unclear. The V and J ends lost 1 base and 3 bases respectively, with 17 bases between them. The CDR3 has 16 amino acids. The germline gives CDR1 SGHRS, CDR2 YFSETQ. The CDR3 DNA sequence: TGCGCCAGCAGCTTGTCTCTAACGGACCCCCGCTACGAGCAGTACTTC. Its translation: CASSLSLTDPRYEQYF.

This chain connects TRBV5-5 to TRBJ1-5; D is uncertain. Trimming shortened V by 4 bases and J by 0 bases, and 11 bases separated the two germline ends. Germline V CDR1 and CDR2: SGHKS, YYEKEE (reference sequence). This CDR3 region has 15 residues. The CDR3 coding sequence is TGTGCCAGCAGCCCGAGTGCGAATAGCAATCAGCCCCAGCATTTT. Protein: CASSPSANSNQPQHF.

V is TRBV6-5 and J is TRBJ2-7; D might be TRBD1 (6 bases). CDR3 size: 13 residues. The V gene lost 6 bases and the J gene lost 6 bases, with 15 bases spanning the gap. Germline assignment: CDR1 MNHEY and CDR2 SVGAGI. In DNA, the CDR3 is TGTGCCAGCAGGGGCACAGGGATTAGCGAGCAGTACTTC. Amino acids: CASRGTGISEQYF.

The chain joins TRBV19 to TRBJ2-2, with 15 nucleotides matching TRBD2. V lost 2 bases to trimming and J lost 7 bases; unmatched junction nucleotides: 5. CDR1 is LNHDA, CDR2 SQIVND, per germline (reference sequence). This CDR3 comprises 17 residues. CDR3 in amino acids: CASSIRGLAGGVGELFF. Here the CDR3 DNA reads TGTGCCAGTAGTATAAGGGGACTAGCGGGAGGAGTCGGGGAGCTGTTTTTT. Supplemented by reference TRBV19 and TRBJ2-2, the full variable domain reads DGGITQSPKYLFRKEGQNVTLSCEQNLNHDAMYWYRQDPGQGLRLIYYSQIVNDFQKGDIAEGYSVSREKKESFPLTVTSAQKNPTAFYLCASSIRGLAGGVGELFFGEGSRLTVL.

The J gene is TRBJ2-5, the V gene TRBV11-3; possible D gene TRBD2, 6 bases. The CDR3 has 14 residues. Per germline, CDR1 SGHNT and CDR2 YENEEA. Trimming left V 1 base short and J 5 bases short, with 11 bases between. Here the CDR3 reads CASSLGRESETQYF. The CDR3 DNA follows: TGTGCCAGCAGCTTAGGACGGGAGTCGGAGACCCAGTACTTC.

The genes are TRBV10-3 and TRBJ1-1; D not resolved. From germline, CDR1 is ENHRY and CDR2 SYGVKD. With 6 bases removed from V and 0 bases from J, the gap between germline ends came to 11 bases. The CDR3 consists of 14 residues. The CDR3 loop reads CAISPTDMNTEAFF. CDR3 in DNA: TGTGCCATCAGCCCGACGGATATGAACACTGAAGCTTTCTTT.

This clone was observed a few times. V gene TRBV5-6 combines with J gene TRBJ1-1; 10 bases are shared with TRBD1. The CDR3 extends over 14 amino acids. CDR1 is SGHDT, CDR2 YYEEEE, per germline. V lost 4 bases, J lost 5 bases, and 5 bases stayed unmatched. CDR3 nucleotide sequence: TGTGCCAGCAGCCCGGACAGGGGGTTTACTGAAGCTTTCTTT. The encoded protein is CASSPDRGFTEAFF.

V gene TRBV5-4 combines with J gene TRBJ1-4; a weak D match, TRBD1 (5 bases). This CDR3 region has 16 residues. V shed 0 bases and J shed 3 bases, with 12 bases lying between them. Germline CDR1 SGHNT, CDR2 YYREEE (reference sequence). The CDR3 DNA is TGTGCCAGCAGCTTGGGGGGGGTCCGCTCTAATGAAAAACTGTTTTTT. It encodes CASSLGGVRSNEKLFF.

The chain couples TRBV4-1 to TRBJ1-4; D unresolved. V lost 0 bases and J 3 bases, leaving 17 bases between the germline ends. Germline CDR1 and CDR2: MGHRA and YSYEKL. This CDR3 region has 18 residues. CDR3 region: CASSQDQLGWSPNEKLFF. CDR3 nucleotides: TGCGCCAGCAGCCAAGATCAATTAGGATGGAGTCCTAATGAAAAACTGTTTTTT.

This clone was found once. The chain carries TRBV19 and TRBJ1-2; TRBD1 matches 12 bases. CDR1 LNHDA and CDR2 SQIVND come from the germline V gene (reference sequence). Losses at the gene ends were 3 bases for V and 3 bases for J; bases not matched to a gene: 8. The CDR3 contains 17 residues. As DNA, the CDR3 is TGTGCCAGTAGTATCCTTACCGGGACAGGGGGCGACTATGGCTACACCTTC. Translating it yields CASSILTGTGGDYGYTF.

The CDR3 loop reads CASSSRGQGGEKLFF. The CDR3 coding sequence is TGTGCCAGCAGTTCCCGAGGGCAGGGAGGCGAAAAACTGTTTTTT. V usage is TRBV6-6 and J usage is TRBJ1-4; a weak D match, TRBD1 (5 bases). CDR3 length: 15 residues. Trimming removed 4 bases at V and 8 bases at J, with 17 bases between. Germline CDR1 reads MNHNY; CDR2 reads SVGAGI (reference sequence).

V is TRBV7-3 and J is TRBJ2-1, with TRBD2 matching 10 bases. The CDR3 is made up of 15 amino acids. Trimming took 4 bases from V and 7 from J; bases not matched to a gene: 7. Germline V gene data show CDR1 as SGHTA and CDR2 as FQGTGA. The CDR3: CASSSHFSGRNEQFF. For the CDR3, the DNA is TGTGCCAGCAGCTCCCATTTTAGCGGGAGGAATGAGCAGTTCTTC.

This chain uses TRBV19 with TRBJ2-5; perhaps TRBD2 as D (5 bases). The CDR3 has 18 amino acids. Germline CDR1 reads LNHDA; CDR2 reads SQIVND (reference sequence). Trimming stripped 5 bases from V and 0 bases from J, with 22 bases between. The CDR3 region has the DNA TGTGCCAGTAGTGCCCTAGCCGGAGAGACTGGGTACCAAGAGACCCAGTACTTC. Translating gives CASSALAGETGYQETQYF.

This sequence joins TRBV4-1 and TRBJ2-1, with 11 nucleotides matching TRBD2. The CDR3 has 16 amino acids. V shed 0 bases and J 4 bases; nucleotides not matched to a gene: 2. Germline values: CDR1 MGHRA, CDR2 YSYEKL. The CDR3 sequence: CASSQEASGRYNEQFF. In nucleotides, the CDR3 is TGCGCCAGCAGCCAAGAGGCTAGCGGGAGGTACAATGAGCAGTTCTTC.

V usage is TRBV30 and J usage is TRBJ1-2, with 11 bases matching TRBD1. The trim removed 4 bases at V and 8 bases at J, leaving 12 bases unmatched. Germline CDR1 is GTSNPN and CDR2 is SVGIG (reference sequence). The CDR3 has 15 residues. The CDR3 coding sequence is TGTGCCTGGAAGAGAGGGGACAGGGGGGCCGCCGGCTACACCTTC. Translated, it gives CAWKRGDRGAAGYTF.

The J gene is TRBJ1-4, the V gene TRBV4-1; possibly TRBD1 for D (5 bases). Trimming removed 7 bases at V and 6 bases at J, with 18 bases between. Germline V gene sequence: CDR1 MGHRA, CDR2 YSYEKL. The CDR3 runs to 15 residues. Written as DNA, the CDR3 is TGCGCCAGCACTAACAGTGGGCAGGGTGATGAAAAACTGTTTTTT. Residues: CASTNSGQGDEKLFF.

The chain has TRBV29-1 and TRBJ1-1; weak D call: TRBD1 (5 bases). The CDR3 spans 11 residues. Trimming pared 6 bases from V and 0 bases from J, leaving 5 bases between. The germline V gene encodes CDR1 SQVTM and CDR2 ANQGSEA. The CDR3 DNA follows: TGCAGCGTGACAGTGAACACTGAAGCTTTCTTT. The encoded protein is CSVTVNTEAFF.

The chain joins TRBV21-1 to TRBJ1-2; the D call of TRBD1 is as the table states it, not checked on the DNA. TRBV21-1 is recorded as a pseudogene. The CDR3 consists of 16 residues. CDR3 protein: CASSSLPGGADYGYTF. The CDR3 nucleotides are TGTGCCAGCAGCTCTTTACCAGGGGGCGCGGACTATGGCTACACCTTC.